The sequence of this T cell receptor (beta chain) was determined in a study of cytomegalovirus exposure and HLA in healthy donors. Amplification used 60 Vbeta primers and 13 Jbeta primers. Profiling relied on immunoSEQ multiplex PCR, and the TCRdb table lists in-frame clones only, not all of them. The profile shows 150,000 to 160,000 clones, roughly 80% of them singletons. V lost 5 bases and J lost 7, with 15 bases in between. Germline lookup yields CDR1 MNHEY and CDR2 SMNVEV (reference sequence). The CDR3 is 14 amino acids. The source of this sequence is a young man in good health and CMV-seropositive. The chain couples TRBV27 to TRBJ1-3, with a tentative D call TRBD1 (6 bases). The material sequenced was PBMCs. This chain's CDR3 is CASSPRGRGNTIYF. The CDR3, as DNA: TGTGCCAGCAGTCCCAGGGGTAGAGGGAACACCATATATTTT.